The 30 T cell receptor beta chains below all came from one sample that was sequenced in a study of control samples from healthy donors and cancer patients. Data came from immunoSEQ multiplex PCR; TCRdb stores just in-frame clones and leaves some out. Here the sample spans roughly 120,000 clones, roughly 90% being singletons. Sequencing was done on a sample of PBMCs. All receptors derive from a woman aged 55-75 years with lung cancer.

The CDR3 loop is CASGKGGEGSYEQYF. The CDR3 DNA reads as TGTGCCTCCGGGAAAGGGGGGGAGGGCTCCTACGAGCAGTACTTC. The chain recombines TRBV10-3 with TRBJ2-7; possible D gene TRBD2, 7 bases. The CDR3 covers 15 residues. Germline V gene lookup returns CDR1 ENHRY and CDR2 SYGVKD. The ends were cut back, 11 bases at V and 0 bases at J, with 20 bases in the middle.

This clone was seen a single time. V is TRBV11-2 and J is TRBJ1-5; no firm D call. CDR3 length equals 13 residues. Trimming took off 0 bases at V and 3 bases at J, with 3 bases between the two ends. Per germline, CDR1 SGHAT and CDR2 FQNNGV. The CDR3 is CASSLDTNQPQHF. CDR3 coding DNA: TGTGCCAGCAGCTTAGATACCAATCAGCCCCAGCATTTT.

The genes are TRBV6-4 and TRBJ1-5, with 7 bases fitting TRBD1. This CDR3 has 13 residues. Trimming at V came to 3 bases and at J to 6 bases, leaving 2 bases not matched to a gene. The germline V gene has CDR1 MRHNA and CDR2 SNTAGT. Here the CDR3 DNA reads TGTGCCAGCAGTGAAGGGGGCGGTCAGCCCCAGCATTTT. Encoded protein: CASSEGGGQPQHF.

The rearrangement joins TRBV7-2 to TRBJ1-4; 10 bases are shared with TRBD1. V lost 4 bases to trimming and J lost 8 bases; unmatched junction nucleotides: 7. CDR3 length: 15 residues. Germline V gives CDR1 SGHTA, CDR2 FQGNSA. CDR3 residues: CASSSRQGASEKLFF. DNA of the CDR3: TGTGCCAGCAGCTCTAGACAGGGGGCTAGCGAAAAACTGTTTTTT.

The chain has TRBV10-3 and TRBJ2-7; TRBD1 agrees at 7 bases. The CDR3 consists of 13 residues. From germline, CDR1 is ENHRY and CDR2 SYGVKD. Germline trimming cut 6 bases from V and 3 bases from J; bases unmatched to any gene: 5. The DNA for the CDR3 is TGTGCCATCAGCAGGACAGGTGGCTACGAGCAGTACTTC. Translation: CAISRTGGYEQYF.

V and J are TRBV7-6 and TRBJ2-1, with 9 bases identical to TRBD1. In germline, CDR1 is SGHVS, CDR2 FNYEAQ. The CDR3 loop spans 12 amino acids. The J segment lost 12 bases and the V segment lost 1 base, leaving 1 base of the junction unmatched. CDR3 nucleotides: TGTGCCAGCAGCTTAGGGGGACAGGGGCAGTTCTTC. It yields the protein CASSLGGQGQFF.

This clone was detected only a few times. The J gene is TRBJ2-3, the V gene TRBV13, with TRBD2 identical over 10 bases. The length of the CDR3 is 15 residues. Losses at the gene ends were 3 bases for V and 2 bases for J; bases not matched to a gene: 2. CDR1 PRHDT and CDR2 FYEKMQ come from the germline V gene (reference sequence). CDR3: CASSFSGGNTDTQYF. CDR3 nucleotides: TGTGCCAGCAGCTTTAGCGGGGGGAACACAGATACGCAGTATTTT.

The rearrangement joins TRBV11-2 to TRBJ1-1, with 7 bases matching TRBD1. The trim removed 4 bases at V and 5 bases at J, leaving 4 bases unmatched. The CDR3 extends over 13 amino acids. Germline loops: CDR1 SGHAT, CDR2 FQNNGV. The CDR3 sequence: CASSSQGGTEAFF. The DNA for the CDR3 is TGTGCCAGCAGCTCCCAGGGGGGGACTGAAGCTTTCTTT.

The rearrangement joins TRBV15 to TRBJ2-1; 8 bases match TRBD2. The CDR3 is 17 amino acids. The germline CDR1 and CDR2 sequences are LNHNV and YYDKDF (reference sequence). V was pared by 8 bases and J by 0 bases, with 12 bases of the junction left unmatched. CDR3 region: CATSSRIAGSSYNEQFF. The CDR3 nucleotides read TGTGCCACCTCCTCCCGTATAGCGGGAAGCTCCTACAATGAGCAGTTCTTC.

For the CDR3, the DNA is TGTGCCAGCTACAGACAGACCCCACCTGGGGGCTACACCTTC. This sequence encodes CASYRQTPPGGYTF. The chain joins TRBV2 to TRBJ1-2; a possible D gene is TRBD1 (5 bases). Trimming pared 8 bases from V and 8 bases from J, leaving 21 bases between. The V gene's germline CDR1 is SNHLY and CDR2 FYNNEI. The CDR3 totals 14 residues.

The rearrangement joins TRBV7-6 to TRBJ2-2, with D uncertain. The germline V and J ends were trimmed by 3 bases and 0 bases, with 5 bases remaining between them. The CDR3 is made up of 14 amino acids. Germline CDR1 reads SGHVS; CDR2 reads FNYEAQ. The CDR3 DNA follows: TGTGCCAGCAGCTTTACAGCGAACACCGGGGAGCTGTTTTTT. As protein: CASSFTANTGELFF.

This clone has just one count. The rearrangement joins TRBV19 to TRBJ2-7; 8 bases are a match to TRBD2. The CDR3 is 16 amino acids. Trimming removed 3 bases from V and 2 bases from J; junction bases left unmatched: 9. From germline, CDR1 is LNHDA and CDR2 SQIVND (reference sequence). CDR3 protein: CASSISSGGGTYEQYF. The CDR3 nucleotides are TGTGCCAGTAGTATCTCCAGCGGGGGAGGAACCTACGAGCAGTACTTC.

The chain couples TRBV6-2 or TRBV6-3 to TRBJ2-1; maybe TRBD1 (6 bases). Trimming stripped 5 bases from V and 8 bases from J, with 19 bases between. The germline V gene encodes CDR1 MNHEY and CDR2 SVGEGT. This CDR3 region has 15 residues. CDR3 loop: CASSLPGTTGYEQFF. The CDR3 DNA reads TGTGCCAGCAGTCTCCCCGGGACGACAGGCTATGAGCAGTTCTTC.

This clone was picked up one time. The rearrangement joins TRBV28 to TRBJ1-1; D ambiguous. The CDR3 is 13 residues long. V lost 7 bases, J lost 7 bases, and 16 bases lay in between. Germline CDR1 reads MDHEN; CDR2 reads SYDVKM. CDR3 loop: CASKVSEDREAFF. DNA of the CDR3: TGTGCCAGCAAGGTGTCGGAGGACCGTGAAGCTTTCTTT.

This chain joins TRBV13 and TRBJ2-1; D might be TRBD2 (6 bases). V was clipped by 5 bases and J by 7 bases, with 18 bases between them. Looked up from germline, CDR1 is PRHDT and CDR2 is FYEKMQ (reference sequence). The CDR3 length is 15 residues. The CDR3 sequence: CASSPRGGGGNEQFF. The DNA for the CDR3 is TGTGCCAGCAGCCCTAGGGGAGGAGGTGGAAATGAGCAGTTCTTC.

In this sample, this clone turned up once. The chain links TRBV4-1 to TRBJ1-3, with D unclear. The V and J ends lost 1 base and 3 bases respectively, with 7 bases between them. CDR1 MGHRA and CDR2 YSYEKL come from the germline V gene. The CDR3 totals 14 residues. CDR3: CASSQGILGNTIYF. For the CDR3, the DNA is TGCGCCAGCAGCCAAGGAATACTTGGAAACACCATATATTTT.

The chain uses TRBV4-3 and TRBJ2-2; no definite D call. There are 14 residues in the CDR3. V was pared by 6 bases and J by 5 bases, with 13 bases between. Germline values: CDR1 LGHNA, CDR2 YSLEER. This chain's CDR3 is CASRKTRQTGELFF. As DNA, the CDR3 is TGCGCCAGCAGGAAGACGCGGCAAACCGGGGAGCTGTTTTTT.

The CDR3 protein is CASRQQGGGEQYF. Here the CDR3 DNA reads TGTGCCAGCAGACAACAGGGAGGAGGGGAGCAGTACTTC. The rearrangement links TRBV12-3 or TRBV12-4 to TRBJ2-7; D assignment may be TRBD1 or TRBD2 (6 bases each). There are 13 residues in the CDR3. V was cut by 6 bases and J by 7 bases, with 16 bases left in between.

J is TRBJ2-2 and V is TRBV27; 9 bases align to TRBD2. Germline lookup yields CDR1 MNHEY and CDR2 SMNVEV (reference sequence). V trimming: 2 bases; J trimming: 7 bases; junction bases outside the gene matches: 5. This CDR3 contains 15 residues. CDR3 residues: CASSLAGGPNGELFF. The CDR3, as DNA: TGTGCCAGCAGTTTAGCGGGAGGGCCAAACGGGGAGCTGTTTTTT.

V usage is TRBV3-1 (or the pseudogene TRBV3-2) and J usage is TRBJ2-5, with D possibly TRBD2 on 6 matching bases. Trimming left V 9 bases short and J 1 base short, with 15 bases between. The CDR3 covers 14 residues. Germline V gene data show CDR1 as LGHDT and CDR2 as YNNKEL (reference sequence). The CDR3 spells CASLPGGVQETQYF. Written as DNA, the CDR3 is TGTGCCAGTCTTCCCGGCGGGGTCCAAGAGACCCAGTACTTC.

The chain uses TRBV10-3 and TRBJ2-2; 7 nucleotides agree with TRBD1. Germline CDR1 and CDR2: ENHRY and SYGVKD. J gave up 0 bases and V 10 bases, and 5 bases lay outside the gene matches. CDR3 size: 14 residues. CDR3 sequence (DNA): TGTGCCACCCTGGACAGGCCGAACACCGGGGAGCTGTTTTTT. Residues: CATLDRPNTGELFF.

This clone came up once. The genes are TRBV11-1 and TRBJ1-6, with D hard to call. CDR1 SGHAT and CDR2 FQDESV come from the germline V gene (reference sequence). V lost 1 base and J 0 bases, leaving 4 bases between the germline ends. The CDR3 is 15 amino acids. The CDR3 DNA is TGTGCCAGCAGCTTAGATATCTCCTATAATTCACCCCTCCACTTT. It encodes CASSLDISYNSPLHF.

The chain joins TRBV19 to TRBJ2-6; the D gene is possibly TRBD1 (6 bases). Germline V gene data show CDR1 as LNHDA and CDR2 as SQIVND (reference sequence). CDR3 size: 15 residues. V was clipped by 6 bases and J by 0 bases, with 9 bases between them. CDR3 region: CASRDSTSGANVLTF. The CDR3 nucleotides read TGTGCCAGTAGGGACAGTACCTCTGGGGCCAACGTCCTGACTTTC.

CDR3: CASNSQEDTEAFF. The CDR3 nucleotides read TGTGCCAGCAATTCACAGGAGGACACTGAAGCTTTCTTT. The rearrangement joins TRBV18 to TRBJ1-1; tentatively, D is TRBD1 (5 bases). This CDR3 has 13 amino acids. CDR1 and CDR2 (germline): KGHSH, LQKENI. Between the trimmed V and J ends, which lost 8 bases and 3 bases, there was a span of 13 bases. Variable domain in full (rest from reference TRBV18 and TRBJ1-1): NAGVMQNPRHLVRRRGQEARLRCSPMKGHSHVYWYRQLPEEGLKFMVYLQKENIIDESGMPKERFSAEFPKEGPSILRIQQVVRGDSAAYFCASNSQEDTEAFFGQGTRLTVV.

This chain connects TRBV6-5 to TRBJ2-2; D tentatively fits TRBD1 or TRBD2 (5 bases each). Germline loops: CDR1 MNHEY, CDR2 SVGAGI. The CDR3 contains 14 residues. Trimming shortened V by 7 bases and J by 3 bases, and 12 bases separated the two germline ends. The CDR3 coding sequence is TGTGCCAGCAACCCGGTGGGGGACACCGGGGAGCTGTTTTTT. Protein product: CASNPVGDTGELFF.

Written as DNA, the CDR3 is TGTGCCAGCAGCAAAAGGGATTATAGCAATCAGCCCCAGCATTTT. It translates to CASSKRDYSNQPQHF. V usage is TRBV21-1 and J usage is TRBJ1-5. TRBV21-1 is termed a pseudogene. The CDR3 sequence is 15 residues long.

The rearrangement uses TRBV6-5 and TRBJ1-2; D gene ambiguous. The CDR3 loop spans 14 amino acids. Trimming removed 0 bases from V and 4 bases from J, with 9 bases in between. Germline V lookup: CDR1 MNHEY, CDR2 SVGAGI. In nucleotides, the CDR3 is TGTGCCAGCAGTTACTCGCCCAACGCCTATGGCTACACCTTC. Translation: CASSYSPNAYGYTF.

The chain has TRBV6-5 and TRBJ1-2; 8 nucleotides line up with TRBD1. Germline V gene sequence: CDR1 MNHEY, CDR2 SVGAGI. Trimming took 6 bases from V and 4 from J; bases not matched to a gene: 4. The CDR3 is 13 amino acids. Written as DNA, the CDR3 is TGTGCCAGCAGGGACAGGGTAATCTATGGCTACACCTTC. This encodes CASRDRVIYGYTF.

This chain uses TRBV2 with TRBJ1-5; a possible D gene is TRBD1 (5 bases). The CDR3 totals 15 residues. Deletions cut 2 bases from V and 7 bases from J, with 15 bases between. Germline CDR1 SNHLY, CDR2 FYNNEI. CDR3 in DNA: TGTGCCAGCAGTGAACAGGGCTCGGGAGGACAGCCCCAGCATTTT. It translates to CASSEQGSGGQPQHF.

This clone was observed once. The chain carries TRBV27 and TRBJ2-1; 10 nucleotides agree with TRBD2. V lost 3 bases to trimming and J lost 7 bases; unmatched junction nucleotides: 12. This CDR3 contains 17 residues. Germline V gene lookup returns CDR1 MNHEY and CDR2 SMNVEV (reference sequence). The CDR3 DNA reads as TGTGCCAGCAGTTTGTCGGGTAGGGGGACTAGCGTAAATGAGCAGTTCTTC. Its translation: CASSLSGRGTSVNEQFF.